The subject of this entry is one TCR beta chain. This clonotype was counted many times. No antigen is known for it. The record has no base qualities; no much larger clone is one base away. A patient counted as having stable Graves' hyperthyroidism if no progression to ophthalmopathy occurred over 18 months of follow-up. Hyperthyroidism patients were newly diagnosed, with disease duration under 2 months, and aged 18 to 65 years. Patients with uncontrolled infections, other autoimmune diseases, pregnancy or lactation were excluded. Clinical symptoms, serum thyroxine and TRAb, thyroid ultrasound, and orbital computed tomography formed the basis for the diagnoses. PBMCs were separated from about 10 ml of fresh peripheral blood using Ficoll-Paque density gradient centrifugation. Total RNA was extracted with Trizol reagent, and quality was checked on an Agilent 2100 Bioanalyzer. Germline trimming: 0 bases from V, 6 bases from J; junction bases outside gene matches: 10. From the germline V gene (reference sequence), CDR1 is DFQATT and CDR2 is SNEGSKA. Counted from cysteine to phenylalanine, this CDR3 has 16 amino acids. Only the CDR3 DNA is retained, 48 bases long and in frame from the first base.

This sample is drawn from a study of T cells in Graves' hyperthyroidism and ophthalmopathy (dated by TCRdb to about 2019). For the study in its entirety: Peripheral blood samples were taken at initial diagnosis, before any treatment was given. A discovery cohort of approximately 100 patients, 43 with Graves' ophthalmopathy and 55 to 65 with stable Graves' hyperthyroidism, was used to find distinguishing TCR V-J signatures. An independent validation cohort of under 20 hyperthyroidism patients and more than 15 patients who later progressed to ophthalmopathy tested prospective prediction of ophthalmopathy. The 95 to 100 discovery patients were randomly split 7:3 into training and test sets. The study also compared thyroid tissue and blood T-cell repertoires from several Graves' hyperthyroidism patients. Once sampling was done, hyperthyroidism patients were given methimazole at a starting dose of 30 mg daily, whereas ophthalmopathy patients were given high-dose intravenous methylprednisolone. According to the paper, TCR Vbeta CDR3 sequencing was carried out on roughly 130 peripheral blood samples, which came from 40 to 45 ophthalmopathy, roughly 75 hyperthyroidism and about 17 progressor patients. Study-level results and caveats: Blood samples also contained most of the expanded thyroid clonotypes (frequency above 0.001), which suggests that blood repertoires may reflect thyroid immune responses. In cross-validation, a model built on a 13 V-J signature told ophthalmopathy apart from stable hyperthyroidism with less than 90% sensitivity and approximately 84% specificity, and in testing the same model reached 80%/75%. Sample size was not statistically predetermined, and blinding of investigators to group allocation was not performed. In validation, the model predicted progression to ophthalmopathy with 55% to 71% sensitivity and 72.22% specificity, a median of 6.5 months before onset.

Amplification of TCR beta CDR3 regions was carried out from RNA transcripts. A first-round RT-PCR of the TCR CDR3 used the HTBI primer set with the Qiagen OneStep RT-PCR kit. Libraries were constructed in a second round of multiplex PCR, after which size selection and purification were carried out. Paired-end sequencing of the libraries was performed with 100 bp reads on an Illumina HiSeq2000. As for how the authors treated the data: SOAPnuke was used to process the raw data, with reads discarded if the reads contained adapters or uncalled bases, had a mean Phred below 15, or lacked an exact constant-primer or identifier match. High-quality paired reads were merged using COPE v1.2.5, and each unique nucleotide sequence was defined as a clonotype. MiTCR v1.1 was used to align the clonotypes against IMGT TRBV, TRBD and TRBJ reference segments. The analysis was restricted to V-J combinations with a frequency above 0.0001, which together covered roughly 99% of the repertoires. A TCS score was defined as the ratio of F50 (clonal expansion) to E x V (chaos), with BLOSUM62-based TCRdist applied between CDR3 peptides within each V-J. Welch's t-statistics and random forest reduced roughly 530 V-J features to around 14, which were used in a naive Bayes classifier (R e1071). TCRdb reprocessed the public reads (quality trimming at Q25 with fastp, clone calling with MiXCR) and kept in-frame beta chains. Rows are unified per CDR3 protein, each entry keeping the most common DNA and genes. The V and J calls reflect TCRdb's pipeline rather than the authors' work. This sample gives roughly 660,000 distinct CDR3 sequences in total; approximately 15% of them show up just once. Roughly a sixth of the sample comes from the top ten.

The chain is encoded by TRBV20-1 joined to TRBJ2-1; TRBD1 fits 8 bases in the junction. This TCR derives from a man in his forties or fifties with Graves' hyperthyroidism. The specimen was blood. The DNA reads TGCAGTGCTAGAGATGTCGCGACAGGGGTCCCCAATGAGCAGTTCTTC. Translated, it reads CSARDVATGVPNEQFF.